The rows below give T cell receptor beta chains drawn from one sample of a study of human T cells and chemical hapten exposure. From the RACE reads, TCRdb called clonotypes with MiXCR, one entry per CDR3 protein. The table has roughly 360,000 distinct CDR3 sequences, approximately 5% seen once. The material was whole blood, obtained in connection with sensitization to the hapten diphenylcyclopropenone (DPC). These receptor sequences come from a woman aged 50 to 60 with alopecia areata. Some clones in this sample may be carry-over from other donors' samples. Both conserved end residues are trimmed from each CDR3. Each record gives: CDR3 protein, J gene, V gene, D gene. The D gene is left open where the match is weak.

ASLSNGRTEAF	TRBJ1-1	TRBV6-5	-
ASSLGDTSYGYT	TRBJ1-2	TRBV5-1	-
ASGVLSTDTQY	TRBJ2-3	TRBV3-1	-
SARGQGFEDQPQH	TRBJ1-5	TRBV20-1	-
SASPDRAEAF	TRBJ1-1	TRBV20-1	TRBD1
ASSLARGNYGYT	TRBJ1-2	TRBV7-2	-
ATSDWGLTDTQY	TRBJ2-3	TRBV24-1	-
ASSWGGGSSYNEQF	TRBJ2-1	TRBV5-1	-
ASSVRLLINEKLF	TRBJ1-4	TRBV2	-
ASTRTGSSYEQY	TRBJ2-7	TRBV19	TRBD1
ASRSGGASTDTQY	TRBJ2-3	TRBV5-4	TRBD2
ASSPTGVQETQY	TRBJ2-5	TRBV7-7	TRBD1
ASSTLAGARTDTQY	TRBJ2-3	TRBV2	TRBD2
ASSEALGQGFEQY	TRBJ2-7	TRBV2	TRBD1
ASSSYGGPQETQY	TRBJ2-5	TRBV5-5	-
ATSDVGNQPQH	TRBJ1-5	TRBV24-1	-
ATSDAGQHGYT	TRBJ1-2	TRBV24-1	TRBD1
ASRQAGEAF	TRBJ1-1	TRBV10-2	-
ASAPRVGDYGYT	TRBJ1-2	TRBV7-9	-
ASSLAGRGPYNEQF	TRBJ2-1	TRBV7-8	-
ASSPGGTGAVYGYT	TRBJ1-2	TRBV12-3/TRBV12-4	TRBD1
ASRSTTGNTIY	TRBJ1-3	TRBV12-3/TRBV12-4	-
ASSFLGLEGNEQF	TRBJ2-1	TRBV28	TRBD2
ASTAGLWEKLF	TRBJ1-4	TRBV28	-
ASTAWGGIGTEAF	TRBJ1-1	TRBV6-5	-
SVDGGAGEKLF	TRBJ1-4	TRBV29-1	-
SATSEYEQY	TRBJ2-7	TRBV20-1	TRBD2
ASSRRGADNYGYT	TRBJ1-2	TRBV4-1	-
ASSLSESRGYPYEQY	TRBJ2-7	TRBV5-1	-
ASRLSGQNYGYT	TRBJ1-2	TRBV6-1	-
ASREYTGELF	TRBJ2-2	TRBV6-5	-
ASSPNVRDTQY	TRBJ2-3	TRBV4-3	-
ASSLEGSPDTQY	TRBJ2-3	TRBV7-9	-
ASSVRSDTQY	TRBJ2-3	TRBV9	-
ASSSDNYSNQPQH	TRBJ1-5	TRBV27	-
ASSLEREQF	TRBJ2-1	TRBV7-2	-
ASSPSTGEMNTEAF	TRBJ1-1	TRBV7-6	TRBD1
ASAPSGTHNEQF	TRBJ2-1	TRBV12-5	TRBD2
ASMGREGTREQY	TRBJ2-7	TRBV2	TRBD2
ATSRVTDYNEQF	TRBJ2-1	TRBV15	-
ASRPPSGVSYEQY	TRBJ2-7	TRBV28	TRBD2
ASRRQADNSYEQY	TRBJ2-7	TRBV12-3/TRBV12-4	-
SARDGTRSTYEQY	TRBJ2-7	TRBV20-1	-
ASSLPGVETEAF	TRBJ1-1	TRBV7-9	-
ATSREGDQGNYGYT	TRBJ1-2	TRBV15	-
ASSPPGQGLEEQY	TRBJ2-7	TRBV12-3/TRBV12-4	TRBD1
ASSLSAVAYEQY	TRBJ2-7	TRBV7-9	-
ASSLQRTGVDTQY	TRBJ2-3	TRBV12-3/TRBV12-4	TRBD1